This T cell receptor (beta chain) comes out of a study of shared clonotypes between healthy human individuals. Produced via immunoSEQ multiplex PCR; TCRdb's table is partial and in-frame only. This table has a few million clones, more than 80% appearing once. The CDR3 has 12 residues. In germline, CDR1 is SQVTM, CDR2 ANQGSEA. V trimming: 5 bases; J trimming: 5 bases; junction bases outside the gene matches: 4. Sequenced sample: naive CD4+ T cells sorted from blood. Noted subset: CD45RA+ positively selected. J is TRBJ1-2 and V is TRBV29-1, with 8 positions matching TRBD1. The source of this sequence is a man in his late teens or twenties in good health. CDR3 in DNA: TGCAGCGTTTCCGGGACAGGATATGGCTACACCTTC. Residues: CSVSGTGYGYTF.